A single sample is the source of the 10 T cell receptor beta chains below, sequenced in a study of cytomegalovirus exposure and HLA in healthy donors. PCR was performed using 60 Vbeta and 13 Jbeta primers. The protocol was immunoSEQ multiplex PCR, while the TCRdb copy is restricted to in-frame clones and leaves out a portion. The data show about 130,000 clones, and the top ten clones hold roughly 1%. Input material: PBMCs. The origin of the receptors is a man in his late teens or twenties in good health and CMV-seronegative.

The V gene is TRBV5-1, the J gene TRBJ2-5, with D uncertain. V was shortened by 0 bases and J by 3 bases, with 9 bases between the two germline ends. This CDR3 region has 14 residues. CDR1 is SGHRS and CDR2 is YFSETQ in the germline V gene. The CDR3 is CASSLGQTEETQYF. The CDR3 DNA sequence: TGCGCCAGCAGCTTGGGTCAAACGGAAGAGACCCAGTACTTC.

The J gene is TRBJ2-1, the V gene TRBV7-2; TRBD2 aligns across 10 bases. Trimming took 4 bases from V and 7 from J; bases not matched to a gene: 10. In germline, CDR1 is SGHTA, CDR2 FQGNSA. This CDR3 contains 16 residues. This chain's CDR3 is CASSSRWLAGANEQFF. The CDR3 DNA is TGTGCCAGCAGCTCCCGTTGGCTAGCGGGAGCAAATGAGCAGTTCTTC.

The rearrangement links TRBV15 to TRBJ1-2; weak D call: TRBD1 (5 bases). This CDR3 has 16 amino acids. V shed 3 bases and J shed 0 bases, with 14 bases lying between them. CDR1 is LNHNV, CDR2 YYDKDF, per germline (reference sequence). CDR3 coding DNA: TGTGCCACCAGCAGGCCCTTATTAGGGGCTAACTATGGCTACACCTTC. The encoded protein is CATSRPLLGANYGYTF.

The chain uses TRBV15 and TRBJ1-4; weak D call: TRBD1 (5 bases). This CDR3 is built from 16 residues. CDR1 and CDR2 from the germline V gene are LNHNV and YYDKDF (reference sequence). The V end lost 0 bases, the J end lost 5 bases, and 13 bases lay between the germline ends. The CDR3 bases are TGTGCCACCAGCAGAGAGCTGCGGACATTAAATGAAAAACTGTTTTTT. Encoded protein: CATSRELRTLNEKLFF.

The rearrangement uses TRBV29-1 and TRBJ1-1; TRBD1 agrees at 9 bases. Per germline, CDR1 SQVTM and CDR2 ANQGSEA. There are 15 residues in the CDR3. J lost 4 bases, V lost 1 base, and 7 bases had no gene match. The CDR3 here is CSVEGWDRVPTEAFF. CDR3 coding DNA: TGCAGCGTTGAAGGTTGGGACAGGGTCCCCACTGAAGCTTTCTTT. Together with reference TRBV29-1 and TRBJ1-1, the CDR3 gives the full variable domain: SAVISQKPSRDICQRGTSLTIQCQVDSQVTMMFWYRQQPGQSLTLIATANQGSEATYESGFVIDKFPISRPNLTFSTLTVSNMSPEDSSIYLCSVEGWDRVPTEAFFGQGTRLTVV.

The chain is built from TRBV4-1 and TRBJ2-3; 8 nucleotides match TRBD1. Germline CDR1 and CDR2: MGHRA and YSYEKL. Trimming cost V 0 bases and J 5 bases; bases outside gene matches: 4. This CDR3 spans 15 amino acids. The CDR3: CASSQDRGQIDTQYF. The CDR3 DNA reads TGCGCCAGCAGCCAAGACAGGGGGCAGATAGATACGCAGTATTTT.

The chain links TRBV19 to TRBJ2-3; 13 nucleotides match TRBD2. This CDR3 region has 16 residues. J lost 5 bases, V lost 5 bases, and 7 bases had no gene match. Germline CDR1 and CDR2: LNHDA and SQIVND (reference sequence). CDR3 DNA: TGTGCCAGTAGTGGTACTAGCGGGGGGGCCGTAGATACGCAGTATTTT. This encodes CASSGTSGGAVDTQYF.

The gene calls are TRBV2 and TRBJ2-2; 7 bases fit TRBD1. The germline gives CDR1 SNHLY, CDR2 FYNNEI. After removal of 10 bases from V and 0 bases from J, the junction contained 2 bases not matched to a gene. The CDR3 loop spans 13 amino acids. The CDR3 sequence: CAKQGANTGELFF. In DNA, the CDR3 is TGTGCCAAGCAGGGGGCGAACACCGGGGAGCTGTTTTTT.

The chain uses TRBV2 and TRBJ2-7; D perhaps matches TRBD1 (6 bases). V dropped 9 bases and J dropped 4 bases, with 22 bases sitting between them. The germline V gene has CDR1 SNHLY and CDR2 FYNNEI. The CDR3 runs 15 residues. DNA for the CDR3: TGTGCCAGAGTAAGACGGGACATAGCCAAATACGAGCAGTACTTC. Residues: CARVRRDIAKYEQYF.

The chain combines TRBV18 with TRBJ1-5; maybe TRBD1 (6 bases). The V end lost 2 bases, the J end lost 6 bases, and 14 bases lay between the germline ends. The V gene's germline CDR1 is KGHSH and CDR2 LQKENI. The CDR3 has 15 amino acids. The CDR3 nucleotides are TGTGCCAGCTCACCAGAAACAGGGAGGGCTCAGCCCCAGCATTTT. It translates to CASSPETGRAQPQHF.